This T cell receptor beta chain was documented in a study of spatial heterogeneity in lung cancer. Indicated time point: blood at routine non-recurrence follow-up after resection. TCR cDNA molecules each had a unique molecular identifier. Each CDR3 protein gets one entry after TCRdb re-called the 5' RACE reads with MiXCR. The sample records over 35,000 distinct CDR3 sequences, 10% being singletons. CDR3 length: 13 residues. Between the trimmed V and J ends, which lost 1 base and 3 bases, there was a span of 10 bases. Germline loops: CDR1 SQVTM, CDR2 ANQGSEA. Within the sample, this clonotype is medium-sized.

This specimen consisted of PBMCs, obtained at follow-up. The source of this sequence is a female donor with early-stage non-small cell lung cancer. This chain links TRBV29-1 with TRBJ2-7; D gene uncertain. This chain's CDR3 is CSVEGGLYYEQYF. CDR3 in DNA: TGCAGCGTTGAAGGGGGATTATACTACGAGCAGTACTTC.